The clone carrying this TCR beta chain has more than one count but fewer than ten. Its specificity is unknown. Described time point: baseline pretreatment blood. Treatment: 15 Gy SBRT to primary tumor, nephrectomy 4 weeks later. This entry comes from a study of radiation and T cells in renal cell carcinoma. Study-wide points: From baseline, blood top tumor clonotypes peaked at 2 weeks post-radiation.

Only in-frame clones appear in the TCRdb table, and some are missing; sequencing was by immunoSEQ multiplex PCR. The sample holds 150,000 or so clones, 88% seen once. This receptor was identified in a woman aged 70-85 years with renal cell carcinoma. The starting material was blood, obtained from a patient whose treatment included radiotherapy and nephrectomy.

The CDR3 DNA follows: TGTGCCAGCAGCACGGGGACAGTCTATGGCTACACCTTC. It is translated as CASSTGTVYGYTF. The chain employs TRBV13 and TRBJ1-2; TRBD1 aligns across 7 bases. The V and J ends lost 5 bases and 4 bases, in that order; junction bases with no gene match: 4. Germline CDR1 PRHDT, CDR2 FYEKMQ (reference sequence). The CDR3 is 13 residues long. Drawing the rest from reference TRBV13 and TRBJ1-2, the complete variable domain is AAGVIQSPRHLIKEKRETATLKCYPIPRHDTVYWYQQGPGQDPQFLISFYEKMQSDKGSIPDRFSAQQFSDYHSELNMSSLELGDSALYFCASSTGTVYGYTFGSGTRLTVV.